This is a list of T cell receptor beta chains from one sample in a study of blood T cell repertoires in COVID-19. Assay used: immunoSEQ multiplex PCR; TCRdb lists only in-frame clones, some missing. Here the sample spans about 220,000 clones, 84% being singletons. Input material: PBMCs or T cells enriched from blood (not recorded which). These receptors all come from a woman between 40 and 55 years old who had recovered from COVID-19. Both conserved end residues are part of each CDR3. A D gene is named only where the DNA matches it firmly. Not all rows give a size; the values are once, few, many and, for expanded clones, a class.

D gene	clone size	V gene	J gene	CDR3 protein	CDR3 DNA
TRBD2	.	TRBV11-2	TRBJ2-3	CASSGGGRRTDTQYF	TGTGCCAGCAGCGGCGGGGGAAGACGCACAGATACGCAGTATTTT
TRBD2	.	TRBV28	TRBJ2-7	CASSLLAETYEQYF	TGTGCCAGCAGTTTGCTAGCGGAGACCTACGAGCAGTACTTC
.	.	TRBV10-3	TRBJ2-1	CAISYSAGSLAYNEQFF	TGTGCCATCAGCTATTCCGCGGGAAGCCTAGCCTACAATGAGCAGTTCTTC
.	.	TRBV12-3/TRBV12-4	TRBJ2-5	CASSPGETQYF	TGTGCCAGCAGTCCAGGAGAGACCCAGTACTTC
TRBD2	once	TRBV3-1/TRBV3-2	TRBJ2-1	CASSQLAGKSSYNEQFF	TGTGCCAGCAGCCAACTAGCGGGGAAGAGCTCCTACAATGAGCAGTTCTTC
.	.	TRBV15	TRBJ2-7	CATSLTTGLDEQYF	TGTGCCACCAGCCTAACAACAGGGTTGGACGAGCAGTACTTC
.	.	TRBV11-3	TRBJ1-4	CASSLGGWTETTNEKLFF	TGTGCCAGCAGCTTAGGCGGGTGGACAGAGACAACTAATGAAAAACTGTTTTTT
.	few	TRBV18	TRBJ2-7	CASSQSDTREQYF	TGTGCCAGCTCCCAATCAGACACCCGGGAGCAGTACTTC
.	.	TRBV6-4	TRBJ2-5	CASSASPGTETQYF	TGTGCCAGCAGTGCCTCGCCGGGAACGGAGACCCAGTACTTC
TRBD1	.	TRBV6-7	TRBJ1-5	CASSYEGQELSNQPQHF	TGTGCCAGCAGTTACGAGGGACAGGAATTATCAAATCAGCCCCAGCATTTT
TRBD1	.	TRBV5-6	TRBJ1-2	CASSSGQAIIYGYTF	TGTGCCAGCAGCTCCGGACAGGCGATTATCTATGGCTACACCTTC
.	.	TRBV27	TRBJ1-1	CASSRSTGLNTEAFF	TGTGCCAGCAGTCGATCTACAGGATTGAACACTGAAGCTTTCTTT
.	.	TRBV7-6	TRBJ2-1	CASSFRGSNEQFF	TGTGCCAGCAGCTTCCGGGGTAGCAATGAGCAGTTCTTC
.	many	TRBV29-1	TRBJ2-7	CSARQAYEQYF	TGCAGCGCACGACAGGCCTACGAGCAGTACTTC
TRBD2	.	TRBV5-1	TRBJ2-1	CASTRGLAGGAVVYEQFF	TGCGCCAGCACCCGAGGACTAGCGGGAGGTGCGGTGGTGTATGAGCAGTTCTTC
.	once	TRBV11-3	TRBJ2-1	CASSLVGAYNEQFF	TGTGCCAGCAGCTTAGTAGGAGCCTACAATGAGCAGTTCTTC
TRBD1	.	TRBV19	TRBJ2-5	CASSIGDRQETQYF	TGTGCCAGTAGTATTGGGGACAGGCAAGAGACCCAGTACTTC
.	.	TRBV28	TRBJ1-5	CASSYDSYQPQHF	TGTGCCAGCTCCTATGACAGTTATCAGCCCCAGCATTTT
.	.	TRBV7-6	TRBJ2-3	CASSLVQASRADTQYF	TGTGCCAGCAGCTTAGTTCAGGCCTCGCGAGCAGATACGCAGTATTTT
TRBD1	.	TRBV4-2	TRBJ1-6	CASSAPRTGESPLHF	TGTGCCAGCAGCGCGCCGAGGACAGGGGAATCACCCCTCCACTTT
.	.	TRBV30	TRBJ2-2	CAWSVLSRSANTGELFF	TGTGCCTGGAGTGTACTAAGCCGAAGCGCGAACACCGGGGAGCTGTTTTTT
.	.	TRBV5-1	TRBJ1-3	CASSRAGTGNTIYF	TGCGCCAGCAGCCGCGCAGGGACTGGAAACACCATATATTTT
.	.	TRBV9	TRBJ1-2	CASSDPEGVVGYTF	TGTGCCAGCAGCGATCCCGAGGGGGTGGTTGGCTACACCTTC
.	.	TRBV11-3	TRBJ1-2	CASSPSRDRANYGYTF	TGTGCCAGCAGCCCCTCCCGCGACAGAGCTAACTATGGCTACACCTTC
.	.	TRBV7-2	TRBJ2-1	CASSLHRGNGYEQFF	TGTGCCAGCAGCCTCCATCGCGGGAATGGATATGAGCAGTTCTTC
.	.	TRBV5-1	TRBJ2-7	CASSSDGSSYEQYF	TGCGCCAGCAGCTCTGACGGGAGCTCCTACGAGCAGTACTTC
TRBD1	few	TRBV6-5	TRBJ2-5	CASSTTGTMETQYF	TGTGCCAGCAGTACGACAGGGACGATGGAGACCCAGTACTTC
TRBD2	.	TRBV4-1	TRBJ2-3	CASSQEAGETDTQYF	TGCGCCAGCAGCCAAGAAGCGGGAGAAACAGATACGCAGTATTTT
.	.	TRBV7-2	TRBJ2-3	CASSPREDTLTDTQYF	TGTGCCAGCAGCCCGAGAGAGGATACGCTCACAGATACGCAGTATTTT
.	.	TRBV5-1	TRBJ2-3	CASRPLGGTDTQYF	TGCGCCAGCAGACCACTAGGTGGTACAGATACGCAGTATTTT
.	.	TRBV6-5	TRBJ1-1	CASSYAEGNTEAFF	TGTGCCAGCAGTTACGCTGAGGGGAACACTGAAGCTTTCTTT